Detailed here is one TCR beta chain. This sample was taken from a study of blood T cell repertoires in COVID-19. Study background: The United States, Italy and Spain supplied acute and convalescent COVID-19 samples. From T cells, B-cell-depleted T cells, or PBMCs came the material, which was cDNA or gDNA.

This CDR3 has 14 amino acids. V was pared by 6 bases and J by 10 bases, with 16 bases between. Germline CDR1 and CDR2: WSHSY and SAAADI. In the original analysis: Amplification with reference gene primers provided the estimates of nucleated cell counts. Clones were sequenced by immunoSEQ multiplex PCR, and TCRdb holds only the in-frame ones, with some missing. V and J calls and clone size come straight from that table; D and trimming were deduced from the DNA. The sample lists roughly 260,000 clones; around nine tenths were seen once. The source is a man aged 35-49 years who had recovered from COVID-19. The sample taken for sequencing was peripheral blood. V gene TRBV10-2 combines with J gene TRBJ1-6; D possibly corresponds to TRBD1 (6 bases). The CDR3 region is CASREQGSKSPLHF. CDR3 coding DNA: TGCGCCAGCAGGGAACAGGGCTCGAAATCACCCCTCCACTTT.